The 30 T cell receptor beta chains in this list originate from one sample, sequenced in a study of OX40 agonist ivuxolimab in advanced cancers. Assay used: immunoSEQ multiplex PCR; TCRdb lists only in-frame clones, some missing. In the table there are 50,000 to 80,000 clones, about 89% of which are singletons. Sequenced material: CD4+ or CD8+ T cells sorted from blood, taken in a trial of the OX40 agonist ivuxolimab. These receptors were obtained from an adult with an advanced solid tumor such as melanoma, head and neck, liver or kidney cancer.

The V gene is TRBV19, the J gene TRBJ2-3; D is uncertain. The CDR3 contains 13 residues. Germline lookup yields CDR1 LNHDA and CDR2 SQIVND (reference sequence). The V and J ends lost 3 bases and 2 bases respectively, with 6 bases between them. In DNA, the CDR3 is TGTGCCAGTAGTATTGGCTTCACAGATACGCAGTATTTT. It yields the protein CASSIGFTDTQYF.

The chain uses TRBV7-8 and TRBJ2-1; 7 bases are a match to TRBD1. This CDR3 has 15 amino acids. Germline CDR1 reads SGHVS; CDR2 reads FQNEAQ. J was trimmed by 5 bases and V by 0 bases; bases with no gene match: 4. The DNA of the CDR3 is TGTGCCAGCAGCTTAGCGCTGACAGGGAACAATGAGCAGTTCTTC. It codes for CASSLALTGNNEQFF. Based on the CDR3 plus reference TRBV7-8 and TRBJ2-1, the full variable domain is GAGVSQSPRYKVAKRGQDVALRCDPISGHVSLFWYQQALGQGPEFLTYFQNEAQLDKSGLPSDRFFAERPEGSVSTLKIQRTQQEDSAVYLCASSLALTGNNEQFFGPGTRLTVL.

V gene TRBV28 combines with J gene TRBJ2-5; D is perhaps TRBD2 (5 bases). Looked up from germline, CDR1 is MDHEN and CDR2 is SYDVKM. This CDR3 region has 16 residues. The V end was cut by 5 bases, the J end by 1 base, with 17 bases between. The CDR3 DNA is TGTGCCAGCAGTCTATTTACGCGGGTCCCCCAAGAGACCCAGTACTTC. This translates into CASSLFTRVPQETQYF.

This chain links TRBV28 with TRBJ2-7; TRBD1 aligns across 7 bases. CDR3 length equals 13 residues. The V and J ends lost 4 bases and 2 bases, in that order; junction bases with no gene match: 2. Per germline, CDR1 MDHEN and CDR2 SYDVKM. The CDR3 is CASSSGQPYEQYF. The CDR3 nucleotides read TGTGCCAGCAGTTCGGGACAGCCCTACGAGCAGTACTTC. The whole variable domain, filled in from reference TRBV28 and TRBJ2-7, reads DVKVTQSSRYLVKRTGEKVFLECVQDMDHENMFWYRQDPGLGLRLIYFSYDVKMKEKGDIPEGYSVSREKKERFSLILESASTNQTSMYLCASSSGQPYEQYFGPGTRLTVT.

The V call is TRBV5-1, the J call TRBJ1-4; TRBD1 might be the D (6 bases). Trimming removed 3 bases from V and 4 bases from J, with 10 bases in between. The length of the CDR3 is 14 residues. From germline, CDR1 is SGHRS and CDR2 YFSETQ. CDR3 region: CASSSDRFNEKLFF. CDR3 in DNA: TGCGCCAGCAGCTCTGACAGGTTTAATGAAAAACTGTTTTTT.

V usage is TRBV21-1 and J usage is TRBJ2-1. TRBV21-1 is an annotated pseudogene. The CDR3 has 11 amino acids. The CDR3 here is CASTEGGPQFF. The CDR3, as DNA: TGTGCCAGCACCGAAGGTGGTCCGCAGTTCTTC.

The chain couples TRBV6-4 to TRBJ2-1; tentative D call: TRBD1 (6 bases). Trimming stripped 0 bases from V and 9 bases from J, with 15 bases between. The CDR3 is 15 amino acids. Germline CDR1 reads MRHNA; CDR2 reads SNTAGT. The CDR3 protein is CASSDSAGVLGEQFF. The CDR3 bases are TGTGCCAGCAGTGACTCAGCAGGGGTGTTGGGTGAGCAGTTCTTC.

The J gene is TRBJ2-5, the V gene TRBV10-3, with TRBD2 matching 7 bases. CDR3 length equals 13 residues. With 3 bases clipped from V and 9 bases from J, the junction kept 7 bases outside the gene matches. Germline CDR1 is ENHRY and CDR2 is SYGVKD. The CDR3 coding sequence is TGTGCCATCAGTGAAAGACTGGGGGGGTCCCAGTACTTC. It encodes CAISERLGGSQYF.

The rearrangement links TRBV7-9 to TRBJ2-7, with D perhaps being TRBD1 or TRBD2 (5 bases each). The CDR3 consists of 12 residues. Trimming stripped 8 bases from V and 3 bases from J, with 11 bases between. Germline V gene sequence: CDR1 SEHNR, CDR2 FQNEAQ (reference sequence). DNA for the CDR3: TGTGCCAGCGGGGACGGAAACTACGAGCAGTACTTC. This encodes CASGDGNYEQYF.

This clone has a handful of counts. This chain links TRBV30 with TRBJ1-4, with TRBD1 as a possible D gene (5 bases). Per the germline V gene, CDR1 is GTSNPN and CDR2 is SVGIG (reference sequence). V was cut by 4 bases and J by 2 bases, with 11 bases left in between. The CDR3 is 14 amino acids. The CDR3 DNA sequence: TGTGCCTGGACGCCGGGACGGACTAATGAAAAACTGTTTTTT. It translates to CAWTPGRTNEKLFF.

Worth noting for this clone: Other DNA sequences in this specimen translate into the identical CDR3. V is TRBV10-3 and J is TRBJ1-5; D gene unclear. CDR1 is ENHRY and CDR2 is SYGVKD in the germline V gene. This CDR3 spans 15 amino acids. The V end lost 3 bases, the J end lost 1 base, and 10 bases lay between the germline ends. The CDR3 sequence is CAISEGQSSNQPQHF. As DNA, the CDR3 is TGTGCCATCAGTGAAGGCCAGAGCAGCAATCAGCCCCAGCATTTT.

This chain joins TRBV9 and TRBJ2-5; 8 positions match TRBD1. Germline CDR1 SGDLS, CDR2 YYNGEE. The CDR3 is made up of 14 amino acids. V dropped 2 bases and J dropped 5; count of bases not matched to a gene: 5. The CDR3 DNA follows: TGTGCCAGCAGCGTTCAGGGGGCGTTGGAGACCCAGTACTTC. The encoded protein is CASSVQGALETQYF.

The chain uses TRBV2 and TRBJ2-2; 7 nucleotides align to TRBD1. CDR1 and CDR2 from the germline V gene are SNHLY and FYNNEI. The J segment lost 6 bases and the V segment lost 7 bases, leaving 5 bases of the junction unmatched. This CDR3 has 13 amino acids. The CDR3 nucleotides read TGTGCCAGCAACCAACAGGGGTCCGGGGAGCTGTTTTTT. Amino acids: CASNQQGSGELFF.

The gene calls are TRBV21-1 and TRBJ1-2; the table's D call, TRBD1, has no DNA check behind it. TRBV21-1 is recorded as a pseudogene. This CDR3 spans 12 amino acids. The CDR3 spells CASVRGAYGYTF. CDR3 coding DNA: TGTGCCAGCGTCAGGGGTGCCTATGGCTACACCTTC.

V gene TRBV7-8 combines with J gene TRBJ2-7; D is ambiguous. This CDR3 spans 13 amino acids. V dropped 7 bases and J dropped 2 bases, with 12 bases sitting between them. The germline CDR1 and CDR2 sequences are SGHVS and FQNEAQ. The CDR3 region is CASTSRRAYEQYF. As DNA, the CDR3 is TGTGCCAGCACCTCTAGAAGGGCCTACGAGCAGTACTTC. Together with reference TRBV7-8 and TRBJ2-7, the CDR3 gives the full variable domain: GAGVSQSPRYKVAKRGQDVALRCDPISGHVSLFWYQQALGQGPEFLTYFQNEAQLDKSGLPSDRFFAERPEGSVSTLKIQRTQQEDSAVYLCASTSRRAYEQYFGPGTRLTVT.

The CDR3: CASSPGVEQFF. The CDR3 nucleotides are TGTGCCAGCTCACCAGGGGTTGAGCAGTTCTTC. The chain is built from TRBV18 and TRBJ2-1; D is ambiguous. The CDR3 totals 11 residues. The germline CDR1 and CDR2 sequences are KGHSH and LQKENI. V lost 2 bases and J lost 9, with 5 bases in between.

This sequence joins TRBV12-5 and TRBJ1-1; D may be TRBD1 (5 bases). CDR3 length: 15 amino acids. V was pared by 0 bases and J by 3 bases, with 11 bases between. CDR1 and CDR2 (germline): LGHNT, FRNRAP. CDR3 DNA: TGTGCTAGTGGTTTGGTACAGGTCGGGGACACTGAAGCTTTCTTT. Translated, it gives CASGLVQVGDTEAFF.

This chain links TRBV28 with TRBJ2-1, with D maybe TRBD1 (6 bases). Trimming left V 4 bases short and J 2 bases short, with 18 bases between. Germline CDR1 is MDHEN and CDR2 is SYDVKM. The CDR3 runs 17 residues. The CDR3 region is CASSSQRTATAYNEQFF. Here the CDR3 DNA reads TGTGCCAGCAGTTCCCAGAGGACAGCCACGGCCTACAATGAGCAGTTCTTC.

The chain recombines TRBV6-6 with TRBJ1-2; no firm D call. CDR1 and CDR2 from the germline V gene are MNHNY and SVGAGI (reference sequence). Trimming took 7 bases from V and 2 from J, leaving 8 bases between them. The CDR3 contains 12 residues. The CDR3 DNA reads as TGTGCCAGCAAGGCAGGCAACTATGGCTACACCTTC. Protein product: CASKAGNYGYTF.

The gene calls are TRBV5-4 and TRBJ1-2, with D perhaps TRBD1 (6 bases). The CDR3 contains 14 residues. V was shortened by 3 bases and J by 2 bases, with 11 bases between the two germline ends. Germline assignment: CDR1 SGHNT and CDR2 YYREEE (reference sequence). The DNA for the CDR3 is TGTGCCAGCAGCTACTCCACAGGGAACTATGGCTACACCTTC. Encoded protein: CASSYSTGNYGYTF.

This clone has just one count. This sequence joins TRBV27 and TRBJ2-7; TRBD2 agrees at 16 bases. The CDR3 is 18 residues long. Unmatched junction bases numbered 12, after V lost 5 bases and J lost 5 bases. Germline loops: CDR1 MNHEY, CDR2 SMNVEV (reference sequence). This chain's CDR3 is CASSPFRGTSGGENEQYF. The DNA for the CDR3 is TGTGCCAGCAGTCCGTTTAGAGGGACTAGCGGGGGGGAAAACGAGCAGTACTTC.

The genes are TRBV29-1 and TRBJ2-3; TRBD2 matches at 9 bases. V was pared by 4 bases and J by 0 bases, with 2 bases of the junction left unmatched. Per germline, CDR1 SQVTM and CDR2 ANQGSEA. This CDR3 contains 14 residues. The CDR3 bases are TGCAGCGTTGTTACTAGCGGGAGCACAGATACGCAGTATTTT. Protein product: CSVVTSGSTDTQYF.

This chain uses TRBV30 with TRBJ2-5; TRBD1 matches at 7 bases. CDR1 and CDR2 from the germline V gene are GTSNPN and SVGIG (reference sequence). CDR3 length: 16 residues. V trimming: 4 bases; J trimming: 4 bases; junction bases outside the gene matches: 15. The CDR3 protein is CAWTRGQGENGETQYF. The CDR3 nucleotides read TGTGCCTGGACCCGAGGGCAGGGGGAAAATGGAGAGACCCAGTACTTC.

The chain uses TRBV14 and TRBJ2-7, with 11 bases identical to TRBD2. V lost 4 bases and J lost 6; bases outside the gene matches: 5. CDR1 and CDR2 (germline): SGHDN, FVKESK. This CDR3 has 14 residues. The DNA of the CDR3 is TGTGCCAGCAGCCTACTAGCGGGAGCTGGCGAGCAGTACTTC. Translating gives CASSLLAGAGEQYF.

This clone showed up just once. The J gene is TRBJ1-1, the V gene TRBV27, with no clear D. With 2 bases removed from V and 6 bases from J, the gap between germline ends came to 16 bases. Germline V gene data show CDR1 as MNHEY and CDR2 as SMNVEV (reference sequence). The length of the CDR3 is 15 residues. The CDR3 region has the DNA TGTGCCAGCAGTTTACAGGCCCGGGTGAATGCTGAAGCTTTCTTT. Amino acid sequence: CASSLQARVNAEAFF.

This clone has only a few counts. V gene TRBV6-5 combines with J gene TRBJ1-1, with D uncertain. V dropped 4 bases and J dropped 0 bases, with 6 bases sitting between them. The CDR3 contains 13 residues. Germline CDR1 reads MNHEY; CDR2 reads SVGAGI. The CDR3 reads CASSLSMNTEAFF. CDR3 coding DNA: TGTGCCAGCAGTTTATCGATGAACACTGAAGCTTTCTTT.

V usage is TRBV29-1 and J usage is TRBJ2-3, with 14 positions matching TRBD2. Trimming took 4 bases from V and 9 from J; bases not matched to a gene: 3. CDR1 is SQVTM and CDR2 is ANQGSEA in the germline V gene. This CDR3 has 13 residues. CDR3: CSVGTSGRRTQYF. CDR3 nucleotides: TGCAGCGTTGGGACTAGCGGGAGGCGGACGCAGTATTTT.

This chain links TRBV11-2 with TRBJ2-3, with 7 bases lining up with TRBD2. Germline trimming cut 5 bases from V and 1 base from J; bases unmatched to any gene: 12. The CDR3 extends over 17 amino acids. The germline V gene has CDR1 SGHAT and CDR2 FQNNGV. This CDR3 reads CASSRDRGVRGTDTQYF. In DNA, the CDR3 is TGTGCCAGCAGCCGCGACCGGGGGGTGAGGGGCACAGATACGCAGTATTTT.

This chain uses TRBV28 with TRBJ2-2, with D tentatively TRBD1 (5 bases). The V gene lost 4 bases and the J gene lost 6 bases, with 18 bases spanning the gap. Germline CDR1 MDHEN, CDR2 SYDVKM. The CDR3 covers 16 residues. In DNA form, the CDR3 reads TGTGCCAGCAGTTCACAGGACCCCAGGGCCCCCGGGGAGCTGTTTTTT. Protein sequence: CASSSQDPRAPGELFF.

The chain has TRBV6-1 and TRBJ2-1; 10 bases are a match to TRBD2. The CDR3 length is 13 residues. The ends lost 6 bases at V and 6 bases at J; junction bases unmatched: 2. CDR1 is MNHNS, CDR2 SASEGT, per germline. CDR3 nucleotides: TGTGCCAGCAGGACTAGCGGGCTCAATGAGCAGTTCTTC. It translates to CASRTSGLNEQFF.